These 9 T cell receptor beta chains originate from one sample sequenced in a study of siplizumab effects on memory and regulatory T cells. Assay used: immunoSEQ multiplex PCR; TCRdb lists only in-frame clones, some missing. The sample has roughly 100,000 clones, nearly 95% seen once. Material for sequencing was non-Treg CD4+ T cells sorted from blood. These receptors originate from a human donor in good health.

The genes are TRBV6-5 and TRBJ2-5; D might be TRBD2 (5 bases). Germline lookup yields CDR1 MNHEY and CDR2 SVGAGI. The CDR3 has 10 amino acids. V shed 8 bases and J shed 5 bases, with 6 bases lying between them. The CDR3 is CASRGETQYF. Written as DNA, the CDR3 is TGTGCCAGCCGCGGGGAGACCCAGTACTTC.

This clone was detected only once. This chain joins TRBV18 and TRBJ2-5; 7 bases match TRBD1. V trimming: 3 bases; J trimming: 5 bases; junction bases outside the gene matches: 6. CDR1 is KGHSH and CDR2 is LQKENI in the germline V gene. The CDR3 runs to 14 residues. CDR3 bases: TGTGCCAGCTCACCGGAAAGGGGGCGGGAGACCCAGTACTTC. It codes for CASSPERGRETQYF.

The V and J genes are TRBV18 and TRBJ1-2, with 9 bases that match TRBD1. CDR3 length: 15 amino acids. Germline CDR1 KGHSH, CDR2 LQKENI. Losses at the gene ends were 5 bases for V and 2 bases for J; bases not matched to a gene: 6. CDR3 amino acids: CASSTGQGVNYGYTF. The CDR3 DNA is TGTGCCAGCTCAACGGGACAGGGTGTCAACTATGGCTACACCTTC.

V is TRBV5-6 and J is TRBJ2-5, with 11 bases aligning to TRBD2. The CDR3 consists of 16 residues. Germline CDR1 reads SGHDT; CDR2 reads YYEEEE. V lost 0 bases and J lost 5; bases outside the gene matches: 6. In nucleotides, the CDR3 is TGTGCCAGCAGCTTGGTGGCTAGCGGGAGGTGGGAGACCCAGTACTTC. The encoded protein is CASSLVASGRWETQYF.

The sample holds one count of this clone. This chain uses TRBV30 with TRBJ2-7; perhaps TRBD2 as D (6 bases). CDR1 is GTSNPN and CDR2 is SVGIG in the germline V gene (reference sequence). The CDR3 has 16 amino acids. The V gene lost 2 bases and the J gene lost 5 bases, with 22 bases spanning the gap. In nucleotides, the CDR3 is TGTGCCTGGAGTTGGGTATCTCGCGGCGGGACCCACGAGCAGTACTTC. Translating it yields CAWSWVSRGGTHEQYF. Based on the CDR3 plus reference TRBV30 and TRBJ2-7, the full variable domain is SQTIHQWPATLVQPVGSPLSLECTVEGTSNPNLYWYRQAAGRGLQLLFYSVGIGQISSEVPQNLSASRPQDRQFILSSKKLLLSDSGFYLCAWSWVSRGGTHEQYFGPGTRLTVT.

The chain employs TRBV5-6 and TRBJ2-1; TRBD2 matches 10 bases. V shed 0 bases and J 5 bases; nucleotides not matched to a gene: 14. The CDR3 covers 19 residues. CDR1 and CDR2 from the germline V gene are SGHDT and YYEEEE. The CDR3: CASSLVLAGGPVINNEQFF. The CDR3, as DNA: TGTGCCAGCAGCTTGGTGTTAGCGGGAGGACCAGTTATAAACAATGAGCAGTTCTTC.

This rearrangement joins TRBV19 to TRBJ2-2; D ambiguous. The CDR3 loop spans 14 amino acids. The germline V and J ends were trimmed by 6 bases and 4 bases, with 12 bases remaining between them. CDR1 and CDR2 (germline): LNHDA, SQIVND (reference sequence). CDR3 DNA sequence: TGTGCCAGTAGCTCCACCTTGGGCACCGGGGAGCTGTTTTTT. The encoded protein is CASSSTLGTGELFF.

V usage is TRBV28 and J usage is TRBJ1-4; D remains ambiguous. This CDR3 is built from 14 residues. Germline CDR1 and CDR2: MDHEN and SYDVKM. The V end was cut by 3 bases, the J end by 4 bases, with 9 bases between. As DNA, the CDR3 is TGTGCCAGCAGTTTGATGGGATTTAATGAAAAACTGTTTTTT. It translates to CASSLMGFNEKLFF. Filled out from reference TRBV28 and TRBJ1-4, the complete variable domain reads DVKVTQSSRYLVKRTGEKVFLECVQDMDHENMFWYRQDPGLGLRLIYFSYDVKMKEKGDIPEGYSVSREKKERFSLILESASTNQTSMYLCASSLMGFNEKLFFGSGTQLSVL.

The rearrangement joins TRBV19 to TRBJ2-7, with D maybe TRBD2 (6 bases). V lost 5 bases and J 9 bases, leaving 14 bases between the germline ends. This CDR3 spans 12 amino acids. Germline-derived CDR1 and CDR2 are LNHDA and SQIVND (reference sequence). The CDR3 bases are TGTGCCAGTAGTCCTGGGGAGGAGGTGCAGTACTTC. Encoded protein: CASSPGEEVQYF.